This T cell receptor (beta chain) stems from a study of OX40 agonist ivuxolimab in advanced cancers. Across the whole study: Patients assigned to dose escalation were diagnosed with hepatocellular carcinoma, melanoma, renal cell or head and neck cancer. Patients were 82.7% male with ages about 23 to 80, mean approximately 62.

Remarks on this clone: What it binds is not known.

Data came from immunoSEQ multiplex PCR; TCRdb stores just in-frame clones and leaves some out. The sample has tens of thousands of clones, about 84% seen once; the top ten hold around 9.9%. The CDR3 runs 16 residues. Trimming removed 0 bases from V and 4 bases from J; junction bases left unmatched: 6. Germline V gives CDR1 LGHNA, CDR2 YSLEER. Study-wide results and limits: At doses 0.1 to 3.0 mg/kg, CD4+ and CD8+ clones expanded.

The source was CD4+ or CD8+ T cells sorted from blood, collected in a trial of the OX40 agonist ivuxolimab. V and J are TRBV4-3 and TRBJ2-1; 7 nucleotides agree with TRBD2. The sequence came from an adult with an advanced solid tumor such as melanoma, head and neck, liver or kidney cancer. The CDR3 nucleotides read TGCGCCAGCAGCCAAGATGGGGGTAGCGGGTACAATGAGCAGTTCTTC. Its translation is CASSQDGGSGYNEQFF.